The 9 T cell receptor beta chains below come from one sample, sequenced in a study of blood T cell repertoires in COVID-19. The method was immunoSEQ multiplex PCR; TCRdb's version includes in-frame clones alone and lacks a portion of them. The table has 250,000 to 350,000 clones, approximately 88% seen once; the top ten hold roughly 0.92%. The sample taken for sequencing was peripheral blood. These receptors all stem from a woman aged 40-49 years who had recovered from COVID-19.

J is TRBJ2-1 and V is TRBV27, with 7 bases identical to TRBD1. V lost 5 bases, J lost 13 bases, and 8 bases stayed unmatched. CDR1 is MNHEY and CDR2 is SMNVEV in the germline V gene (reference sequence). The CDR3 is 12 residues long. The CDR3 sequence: CASSIDRAVQFF. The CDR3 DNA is TGTGCCAGCAGTATAGACAGGGCTGTACAGTTCTTC.

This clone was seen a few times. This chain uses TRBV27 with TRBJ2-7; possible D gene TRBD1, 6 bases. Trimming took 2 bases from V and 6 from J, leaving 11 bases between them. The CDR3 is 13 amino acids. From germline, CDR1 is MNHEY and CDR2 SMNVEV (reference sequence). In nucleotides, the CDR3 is TGTGCCAGCAGTTTAGGCAGGGGTAGCGAGCAGTACTTC. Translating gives CASSLGRGSEQYF.

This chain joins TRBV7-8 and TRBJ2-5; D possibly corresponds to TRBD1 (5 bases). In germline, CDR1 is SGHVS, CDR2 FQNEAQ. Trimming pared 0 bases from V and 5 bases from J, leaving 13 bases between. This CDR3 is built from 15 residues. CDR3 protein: CASSLAGRVAETQYF. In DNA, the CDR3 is TGTGCCAGCAGCTTAGCGGGCAGGGTTGCGGAGACCCAGTACTTC.

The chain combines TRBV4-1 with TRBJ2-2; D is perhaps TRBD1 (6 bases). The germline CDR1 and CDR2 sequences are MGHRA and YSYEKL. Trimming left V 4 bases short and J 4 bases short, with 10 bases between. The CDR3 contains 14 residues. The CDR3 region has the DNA TGCGCCAGCAGCCTAAGCAGGGGCACCGGGGAGCTGTTTTTT. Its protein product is CASSLSRGTGELFF.

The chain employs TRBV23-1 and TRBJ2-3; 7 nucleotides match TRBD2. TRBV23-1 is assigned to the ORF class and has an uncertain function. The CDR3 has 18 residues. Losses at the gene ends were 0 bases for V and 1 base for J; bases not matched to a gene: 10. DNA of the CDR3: TGCGCCAGCAGTCAATCTTCGGGGGAGGGCCTACGCACAGATACGCAGTATTTT. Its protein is CASSQSSGEGLRTDTQYF.

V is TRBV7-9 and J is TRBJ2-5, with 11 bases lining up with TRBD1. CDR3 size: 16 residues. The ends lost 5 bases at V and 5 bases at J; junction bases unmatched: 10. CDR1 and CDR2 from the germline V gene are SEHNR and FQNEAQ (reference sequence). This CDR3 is CASSKGGTGGSETQYF. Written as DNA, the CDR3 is TGTGCCAGCAGCAAAGGAGGGACAGGGGGGTCGGAGACCCAGTACTTC.

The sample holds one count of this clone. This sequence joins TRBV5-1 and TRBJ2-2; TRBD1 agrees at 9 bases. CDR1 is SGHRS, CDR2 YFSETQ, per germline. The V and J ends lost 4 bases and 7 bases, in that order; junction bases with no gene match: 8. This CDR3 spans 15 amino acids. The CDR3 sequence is CASSPGQGSVGELFF. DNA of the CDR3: TGCGCCAGCAGCCCCGGACAGGGGTCGGTCGGGGAGCTGTTTTTT.

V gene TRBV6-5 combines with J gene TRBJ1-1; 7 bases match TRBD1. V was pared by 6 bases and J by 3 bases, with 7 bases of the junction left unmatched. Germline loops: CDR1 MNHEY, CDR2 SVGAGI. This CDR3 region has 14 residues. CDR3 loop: CASSQGTAYTEAFF. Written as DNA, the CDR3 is TGTGCCAGCAGCCAAGGGACAGCCTACACTGAAGCTTTCTTT.

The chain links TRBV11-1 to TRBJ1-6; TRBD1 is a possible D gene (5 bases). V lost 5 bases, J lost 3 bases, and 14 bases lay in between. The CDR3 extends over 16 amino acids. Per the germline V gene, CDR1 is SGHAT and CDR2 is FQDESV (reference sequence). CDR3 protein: CASSPRQGGYNSPLHF. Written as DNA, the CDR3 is TGTGCCAGCAGCCCGCGCCAGGGTGGCTATAATTCACCCCTCCACTTT. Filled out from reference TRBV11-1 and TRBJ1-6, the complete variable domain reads EAEVAQSPRYKITEKSQAVAFWCDPISGHATLYWYRQILGQGPELLVQFQDESVVDDSQLPKDRFSAERLKGVDSTLKIQPAELGDSAMYLCASSPRQGGYNSPLHFGNGTRLTVT.